These 17 T cell receptor beta chains were all obtained from the same sample, sequenced in a study of cytomegalovirus exposure and HLA in healthy donors. A multiplex PCR was run with 60 Vbeta primers and 13 Jbeta primers. Method: immunoSEQ multiplex PCR; TCRdb's copy keeps in-frame clones and lacks some. This table has 75,000 to 100,000 clones, 65% to 85% appearing once. Sequencing was done on a sample of PBMCs. All receptors come from a woman aged 60-75 years in good health and CMV-seropositive.

The chain couples TRBV4-1 to TRBJ2-1; 13 nucleotides agree with TRBD2. CDR1 and CDR2 (germline): MGHRA, YSYEKL. V gave up 4 bases and J gave up 7 bases; unmatched junction bases: 4. CDR3 length equals 15 residues. The CDR3 protein is CASSRTSGRGNEQFF. The CDR3 DNA reads TGCGCCAGCAGCCGGACTAGCGGGAGAGGAAATGAGCAGTTCTTC.

The chain couples TRBV20-1 to TRBJ2-7; 8 bases are shared with TRBD2. Germline-derived CDR1 and CDR2 are DFQATT and SNEGSKA (reference sequence). V shed 7 bases and J 4 bases; nucleotides not matched to a gene: 3. The CDR3 is made up of 11 amino acids. The CDR3: CSGTSGYEQYF. The CDR3, as DNA: TGCAGTGGAACTAGCGGATACGAGCAGTACTTC.

CDR3 sequence (DNA): TGTGCCTGGACAGGGGGATCATCATCTGACTATGGCTACACCTTC. Its protein product is CAWTGGSSSDYGYTF. V is TRBV30 and J is TRBJ1-2; TRBD1 matches at 7 bases. This CDR3 is 15 amino acids long. Per the germline V gene, CDR1 is GTSNPN and CDR2 is SVGIG (reference sequence). J was trimmed by 3 bases and V by 4 bases; bases with no gene match: 11.

The chain recombines TRBV4-1 with TRBJ2-2, with D maybe TRBD1 (5 bases). Germline-derived CDR1 and CDR2 are MGHRA and YSYEKL. This CDR3 is 18 amino acids long. V was trimmed by 3 bases and J by 2 bases, leaving 19 bases between them. For the CDR3, the DNA is TGCGCCAGCAGCCACGTCCGGGCAGCCGACAGTAACACCGGGGAGCTGTTTTTT. Its translation: CASSHVRAADSNTGELFF.

This clone was detected once. The genes are TRBV28 and TRBJ1-2; a possible D gene is TRBD1 (6 bases). The CDR3 is 13 amino acids. Trimming removed 9 bases at V and 2 bases at J, with 13 bases between. Germline assignment: CDR1 MDHEN and CDR2 SYDVKM. The CDR3 DNA is TGTGCCAGTTATAAAAGGGGGAACTATGGCTACACCTTC. Translating gives CASYKRGNYGYTF.

This rearrangement joins TRBV2 to TRBJ2-2, with 12 bases that match TRBD2. CDR1 and CDR2 from the germline V gene are SNHLY and FYNNEI. The junction had 11 bases not matched to a gene; V was cut back by 5 bases and J by 7 bases. There are 17 residues in the CDR3. The chain's CDR3 is CASSRASGRAVGGELFF. The DNA for the CDR3 is TGTGCCAGCAGTAGGGCTAGCGGGAGGGCCGTAGGCGGGGAGCTGTTTTTT.

The J gene is TRBJ2-7, the V gene TRBV4-2; 7 bases are a match to TRBD1. CDR1 and CDR2 from the germline V gene are LGHNA and YNFKEQ. There are 14 residues in the CDR3. J was trimmed by 7 bases and V by 4 bases; bases with no gene match: 10. This CDR3 reads CASSPTGTFWEQYF. The CDR3 nucleotides read TGTGCCAGCAGCCCGACAGGGACCTTCTGGGAGCAGTACTTC.

This chain joins TRBV11-3 and TRBJ1-1; TRBD1 might be the D (5 bases). V lost 6 bases, J lost 6 bases, and 14 bases lay in between. Germline CDR1 and CDR2: SGHNT and YENEEA. The CDR3 runs to 13 residues. The CDR3 region is CASSRTWGAEAFF. CDR3 in DNA: TGTGCCAGCAGTCGTACTTGGGGGGCTGAAGCTTTCTTT.

The chain recombines TRBV5-6 with TRBJ2-1; 14 nucleotides align to TRBD2. Germline trimming cut 2 bases from V and 5 bases from J; bases unmatched to any gene: 9. CDR1 is SGHDT, CDR2 YYEEEE, per germline. The CDR3 spans 18 residues. CDR3 coding DNA: TGTGCCAGCAGCTTTGGGACTAGCGGGAGAAGAATCAACAATGAGCAGTTCTTC. Protein product: CASSFGTSGRRINNEQFF.

V is TRBV30 and J is TRBJ1-5, with TRBD1 matching over 7 bases. Losses at the gene ends were 0 bases for V and 5 bases for J; bases not matched to a gene: 4. The CDR3 extends over 14 amino acids. CDR1 and CDR2 (germline): GTSNPN, SVGIG (reference sequence). Here the CDR3 DNA reads TGTGCCTGGAGTGTACTAGGGGGCGATCAGCCCCAGCATTTT. Its protein product is CAWSVLGGDQPQHF.

The rearrangement uses TRBV19 and TRBJ2-5; TRBD2 might be the D (5 bases). The germline V gene has CDR1 LNHDA and CDR2 SQIVND (reference sequence). The CDR3 runs to 13 residues. V shed 3 bases and J shed 4 bases, with 9 bases lying between them. This CDR3 reads CASSIGLTETQYF. DNA of the CDR3: TGTGCCAGTAGTATTGGACTTACAGAGACCCAGTACTTC.

The chain has TRBV18 and TRBJ2-5, with 8 nucleotides matching TRBD1. With the DNA end fitting TRBJ2-7 better, the J assignment may be wrong. This CDR3 spans 14 amino acids. Germline V gene data show CDR1 as KGHSH and CDR2 as LQKENI. Written as DNA, the CDR3 is TGTGCCAGCTCACCATCCGGGACAGGCAACGAGCAGTACTTC. Residues: CASSPSGTGNEQYF.

This rearrangement joins TRBV19 to TRBJ2-7, with 9 bases fitting TRBD2. Germline lookup yields CDR1 LNHDA and CDR2 SQIVND (reference sequence). This CDR3 is built from 15 residues. Losses at the gene ends were 1 base for V and 7 bases for J; bases not matched to a gene: 8. The CDR3 protein is CASSIGVAGAGEQYF. CDR3 sequence (DNA): TGTGCCAGTAGTATAGGGGTAGCGGGAGCTGGAGAGCAGTACTTC.

The chain carries TRBV4-2 and TRBJ2-5; 7 nucleotides align to TRBD1. V was pared by 5 bases and J by 5 bases, with 5 bases of the junction left unmatched. The germline CDR1 and CDR2 sequences are LGHNA and YNFKEQ. This CDR3 is built from 13 residues. The CDR3 DNA is TGTGCCAGCAGCGACAGGGTAGGGGAGACCCAGTACTTC. It specifies CASSDRVGETQYF.

This sequence joins TRBV6-6 and TRBJ1-2; TRBD1 aligns across 9 bases. The CDR3 spans 13 residues. V was clipped by 4 bases and J by 8 bases; unmatched bases: 5. CDR1 and CDR2 from the germline V gene are MNHNY and SVGAGI (reference sequence). The CDR3 nucleotides read TGTGCCAGCAGTTTACAGGGGGCCCAGGGCTACACCTTC. This encodes CASSLQGAQGYTF.

J is TRBJ2-2 and V is TRBV4-1; 11 bases map to TRBD1. With 1 base clipped from V and 7 bases from J, the junction kept 11 bases outside the gene matches. The germline V gene has CDR1 MGHRA and CDR2 YSYEKL. CDR3 size: 18 residues. CDR3: CASSQVRGGQGAFGELFF. In DNA form, the CDR3 reads TGCGCCAGCAGCCAAGTCCGGGGAGGACAGGGGGCTTTCGGGGAGCTGTTTTTT.

The V gene is TRBV6-6, the J gene TRBJ1-5; 8 bases are a match to TRBD1. The junction had 11 bases not matched to a gene; V was cut back by 1 base and J by 9 bases. The CDR3 sequence is 16 residues long. From germline, CDR1 is MNHNY and CDR2 SVGAGI (reference sequence). In nucleotides, the CDR3 is TGTGCCAGCAGTTACTTAGGACAGGGTGCGAGGATGCCCCAGCATTTT. It translates to CASSYLGQGARMPQHF.